The present T cell receptor (beta chain) was sequenced within a study of T cells in Graves' hyperthyroidism and ophthalmopathy. Points from the study as a whole: Progression to ophthalmopathy was predicted a median of about six months early. Among thyroid clonotypes expanded above 0.001, most also appeared in blood.

As concerns this clonotype: Its antigen remains unidentified.

Amplification targeted TCR beta CDR3 regions from RNA transcripts. Using the HTBI primer set, a first-round RT-PCR was run on the TCR CDR3. TCRdb fed the multiplex PCR reads into MiXCR, producing one record per CDR3 protein. Here the sample spans nearly 250,000 distinct CDR3 sequences, about a sixth being singletons. V gave up 0 bases and J gave up 1 base, with 13 bases separating them. CDR1 and CDR2 (germline): MNHNS, SASEGT. CDR3 length equals 16 residues. The rearrangement joins TRBV6-1 to TRBJ2-7; no clear D gene. Sequences were obtained from blood. This receptor was obtained from a woman under 30 with Graves' ophthalmopathy. In nucleotides, the CDR3 is TGTGCCAGCAGTGAAGCAGGCGGAGCAGGTTCCTACGAGCAGTACTTC. This codes for CASSEAGGAGSYEQYF.